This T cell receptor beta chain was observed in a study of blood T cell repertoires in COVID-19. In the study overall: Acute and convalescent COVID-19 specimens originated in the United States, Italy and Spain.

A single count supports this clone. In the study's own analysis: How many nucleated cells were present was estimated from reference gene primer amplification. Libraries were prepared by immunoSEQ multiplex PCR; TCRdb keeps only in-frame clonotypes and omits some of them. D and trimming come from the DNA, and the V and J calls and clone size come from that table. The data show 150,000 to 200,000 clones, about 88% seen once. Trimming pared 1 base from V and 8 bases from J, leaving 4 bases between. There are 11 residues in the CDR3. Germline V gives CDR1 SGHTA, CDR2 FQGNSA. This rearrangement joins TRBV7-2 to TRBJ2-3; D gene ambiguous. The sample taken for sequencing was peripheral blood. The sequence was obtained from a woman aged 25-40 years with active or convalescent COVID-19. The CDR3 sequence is CASSLVVTQYF. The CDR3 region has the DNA TGTGCCAGCAGCTTAGTAGTTACGCAGTATTTT.